Listed here is a single T cell receptor beta chain. Assay: immunoSEQ multiplex PCR; the TCRdb copy retains only in-frame clones and omits some. The sample contains about 68,000 clones, more than 75% of which appear only once. These data are taken from a study of PD-1 blockade in mismatch repair-deficient tumors. Germline assignment: CDR1 MRHNA and CDR2 SNTAGT. CDR3 length: 16 amino acids. Germline trimming cut 3 bases from V and 6 bases from J; bases unmatched to any gene: 9. The receptor's source is an adult with mismatch repair-deficient cancer. The rearrangement joins TRBV6-4 to TRBJ2-1, with 9 bases that match TRBD2. This material consisted of peripheral blood, taken 2 weeks after starting pembrolizumab. CDR3: CASSDRPQREANEQFF. Written as DNA, the CDR3 is TGTGCCAGCAGTGATAGGCCCCAGCGGGAGGCCAATGAGCAGTTCTTC.